This TCR beta chain was obtained from a study of beta chain features in type 1 diabetes. Study in general: There were approximately 100 million sorted cells examined across all samples.

A sort by CD45RO/CCR7/CD25/CD127/CD95/CD27 yielded CD4+ naive, central memory, regulatory and stem cell-like memory cells. The authors obtained over 98% purity in all sorted populations. This clone was counted only a few times. The antigen remains unidentified. The authors reverse transcribed all of the isolated RNA, so sequencing captured expressed TCRB transcripts. Measured with immunoSEQ multiplex PCR; TCRdb has only the in-frame clones, and not every one. The sample records around 430,000 clones, around 30% being singletons. Study results and limitations: When Type 1 diabetes patients were examined, their TCRB CDR3s proved moderately but significantly shorter in all four CD4+ subsets.

The sample was naive CD4+ T cells from blood. This TCR was recovered from a man aged 18 to 29 in good health.

The CDR3 DNA reads as TGTGCCAGCAGCTCAACCCAGACTAGCAGGCGCACAGATACGCAGTATTTT. This sequence encodes CASSSTQTSRRTDTQYF. The rearrangement links TRBV7-2 to TRBJ2-3; the match to TRBD2 covers 7 bases. The germline gives CDR1 SGHTA, CDR2 FQGNSA. V gave up 4 bases and J gave up 1 base; unmatched junction bases: 11. This CDR3 spans 17 amino acids. Supplemented by reference TRBV7-2 and TRBJ2-3, the full variable domain reads GAGVSQSPSNKVTEKGKDVELRCDPISGHTALYWYRQSLGQGLEFLIYFQGNSAPDKSGLPSDRFSAERTGGSVSTLTIQRTQQEDSAVYLCASSSTQTSRRTDTQYFGPGTRLTVL.